A single sample is the source of the 14 T cell receptor beta chains below, sequenced in a study of cytomegalovirus exposure and HLA in healthy donors. With 60 Vbeta and 13 Jbeta primers, the PCR was carried out. Sequencing used immunoSEQ multiplex PCR; TCRdb keeps in-frame clones, though not all of them. The sample holds roughly 70,000 clones, about 80% seen once. Sequencing input: PBMCs. These receptors came from a man aged 45 to 65 in good health and CMV-seronegative.

This chain connects TRBV27 to TRBJ1-1, with D uncertain. The CDR3 has 12 residues. Trimming left V 1 base short and J 7 bases short, with 7 bases between. CDR1 is MNHEY, CDR2 SMNVEV, per germline (reference sequence). CDR3 residues: CASSLFGSEAFF. CDR3 bases: TGTGCCAGCAGTTTATTTGGCAGTGAAGCTTTCTTT.

This chain joins TRBV30 and TRBJ1-5, with 10 bases identical to TRBD1. After removal of 4 bases from V and 4 bases from J, the junction contained 7 bases not matched to a gene. This CDR3 has 15 amino acids. Germline V lookup: CDR1 GTSNPN, CDR2 SVGIG (reference sequence). The CDR3 loop is CAWTKGQGGNQPQHF. CDR3 nucleotide sequence: TGTGCCTGGACCAAAGGACAGGGGGGTAATCAGCCCCAGCATTTT.

The chain carries TRBV27 and TRBJ2-7, with D possibly being TRBD2 (7 bases). Per germline, CDR1 MNHEY and CDR2 SMNVEV (reference sequence). The length of the CDR3 is 18 residues. V dropped 0 bases and J dropped 2 bases, with 20 bases sitting between them. The CDR3 nucleotides are TGTGCCAGCAGTTTATCCTGGGCGGGGGCCACCTTTCCCTACGAGCAGTACTTC. Protein: CASSLSWAGATFPYEQYF.

J is TRBJ2-1 and V is TRBV29-1, with TRBD2 identical over 11 bases. J was trimmed by 15 bases and V by 5 bases; bases with no gene match: 12. This CDR3 contains 13 residues. CDR1 and CDR2 (germline): SQVTM, ANQGSEA. The CDR3 sequence: CSVKWTSGRSPFF. The DNA for the CDR3 is TGCAGCGTTAAGTGGACTAGCGGGCGCAGTCCGTTCTTC.

In this sample, this clone turned up a few times. This CDR3 reads CASSLASGRASGANVLTF. The CDR3 DNA reads TGTGCCAGCAGCTTAGCTAGCGGGAGGGCCTCTGGGGCCAACGTCCTGACTTTC. V is TRBV7-2 and J is TRBJ2-6; 11 bases are shared with TRBD2. V dropped 0 bases and J dropped 0; count of bases not matched to a gene: 1. This CDR3 has 18 amino acids. From germline, CDR1 is SGHTA and CDR2 FQGNSA.

The table lists this clone with a few counts. CDR3 nucleotide sequence: TGTGCCAGCAGCCGCTTTTTGGGGGGGCCCCAAGAGACCCAGTACTTC. It translates to CASSRFLGGPQETQYF. The J gene is TRBJ2-5, the V gene TRBV7-9, with D maybe TRBD2 (7 bases). The CDR3 length is 16 residues. The germline V and J ends were trimmed by 5 bases and 1 base, with 17 bases remaining between them. Germline lookup yields CDR1 SEHNR and CDR2 FQNEAQ (reference sequence).

This clone occurred once. This chain joins TRBV11-2 and TRBJ2-5, with a tentative D call TRBD1 (5 bases). V gave up 3 bases and J gave up 2 bases, with 16 bases separating them. Germline CDR1 is SGHAT and CDR2 is FQNNGV. The CDR3 is 16 residues long. The CDR3 nucleotides are TGTGCCAGCAGCTTCACAACAGCGAACAGGCAAGAGACCCAGTACTTC. Translated, it gives CASSFTTANRQETQYF.

The gene calls are TRBV5-1 and TRBJ1-2, with 9 nucleotides matching TRBD1. Germline assignment: CDR1 SGHRS and CDR2 YFSETQ. The CDR3 sequence is 13 residues long. V gave up 3 bases and J gave up 8 bases; unmatched junction bases: 5. In DNA, the CDR3 is TGCGCCAGCAGCTCCGGGACAGGGCCCGGCTACACCTTC. Translating it yields CASSSGTGPGYTF.

The chain links TRBV18 to TRBJ1-1, with D maybe TRBD1 (6 bases). In germline, CDR1 is KGHSH, CDR2 LQKENI. V gave up 3 bases and J gave up 5 bases, with 19 bases separating them. This CDR3 has 16 amino acids. CDR3: CASSPITGHSRTEAFF. In DNA, the CDR3 is TGTGCCAGCTCACCCATTACGGGACATTCGAGAACTGAAGCTTTCTTT.

The chain has TRBV5-1 and TRBJ1-1; D remains unclear. This CDR3 comprises 13 residues. Germline loops: CDR1 SGHRS, CDR2 YFSETQ. V was clipped by 4 bases and J by 3 bases, with 10 bases between them. CDR3 protein: CASSPPGYTEAFF. CDR3 nucleotides: TGCGCCAGCAGCCCGCCAGGTTACACTGAAGCTTTCTTT.

This CDR3 is CASSFGRRQGIMGETQYF. CDR3 coding DNA: TGTGCCAGCAGTTTTGGCCGCCGTCAGGGGATCATGGGGGAGACCCAGTACTTC. The chain carries TRBV27 and TRBJ2-5, with a tentative D call TRBD1 (6 bases). Germline V gene data show CDR1 as MNHEY and CDR2 as SMNVEV (reference sequence). Trimming took off 3 bases at V and 5 bases at J, with 25 bases between the two ends. The CDR3 runs 18 residues.

V gene TRBV7-2 combines with J gene TRBJ1-1; no firm D call. The germline CDR1 and CDR2 sequences are SGHTA and FQGNSA. Deletions cut 0 bases from V and 6 bases from J, with 8 bases between. CDR3 length equals 13 residues. CDR3: CASSLAGGPEAFF. CDR3 sequence (DNA): TGTGCCAGCAGCTTAGCTGGCGGGCCTGAAGCTTTCTTT.

The genes are TRBV7-9 and TRBJ1-1, with 7 bases aligning to TRBD1. This CDR3 comprises 13 residues. Germline loops: CDR1 SEHNR, CDR2 FQNEAQ (reference sequence). The V gene end was trimmed by 6 bases and the J gene end by 5 bases; junction bases not matched to a gene: 6. CDR3 coding DNA: TGTGCCAGCAGATCGACAGGGAGAACTGAAGCTTTCTTT. Translated, it gives CASRSTGRTEAFF.

The V call is TRBV19, the J call TRBJ1-1; D gene unclear. The CDR3 is 12 amino acids. The germline CDR1 and CDR2 sequences are LNHDA and SQIVND (reference sequence). Trimming stripped 5 bases from V and 1 base from J, with 5 bases between. CDR3 sequence: CASSPRNTEAFF. The CDR3 bases are TGTGCCAGTAGTCCGCGGAACACTGAAGCTTTCTTT.